Below, 8 T cell receptor beta chains from the same sample are listed, as sequenced in a study of glioma-infiltrating T cells after dendritic cell vaccination. The method was immunoSEQ multiplex PCR; TCRdb's version includes in-frame clones alone and lacks a portion of them. The sample has 80,000 to 95,000 clones; 85% are singletons. Time point noted: after dendritic cell vaccination, including at tumor progression/relapse. Sequenced here: blood, sampled after dendritic cell vaccination. These receptors all come from a human donor with glioblastoma.

The chain links TRBV27 to TRBJ1-1, with a possible D match to TRBD1 (6 bases). The CDR3 has 16 amino acids. The V gene's germline CDR1 is MNHEY and CDR2 SMNVEV (reference sequence). V shed 5 bases and J shed 2 bases, with 18 bases lying between them. CDR3 coding DNA: TGTGCCAGCAGTCCAGGGTTAACCGGGACAAACACTGAAGCTTTCTTT. Translation gives CASSPGLTGTNTEAFF.

V and J are TRBV7-6 and TRBJ2-7; 9 positions match TRBD2. Trimming cost V 5 bases and J 7 bases; bases outside gene matches: 12. From germline, CDR1 is SGHVS and CDR2 FNYEAQ. The CDR3 runs 15 residues. CDR3 residues: CASSLSVSGREEQYF. CDR3 DNA: TGTGCCAGCAGCCTATCGGTTAGCGGGAGAGAGGAGCAGTACTTC.

V gene TRBV28 combines with J gene TRBJ2-7, with D possibly being TRBD2 (5 bases). The germline V gene has CDR1 MDHEN and CDR2 SYDVKM. V shed 4 bases and J shed 2 bases, with 12 bases lying between them. This CDR3 has 14 residues. The CDR3 region has the DNA TGTGCCAGCAGTTCCCCCGGGAACACCTACGAGCAGTACTTC. Protein sequence: CASSSPGNTYEQYF. Supplemented by reference TRBV28 and TRBJ2-7, the full variable domain reads DVKVTQSSRYLVKRTGEKVFLECVQDMDHENMFWYRQDPGLGLRLIYFSYDVKMKEKGDIPEGYSVSREKKERFSLILESASTNQTSMYLCASSSPGNTYEQYFGPGTRLTVT.

The J gene is TRBJ2-5, the V gene TRBV9; 9 bases fit TRBD2. The germline V gene has CDR1 SGDLS and CDR2 YYNGEE. V was clipped by 1 base and J by 5 bases; unmatched bases: 0. This CDR3 has 13 amino acids. CDR3 sequence (DNA): TGTGCCAGCAGCGTAAGCGGGGGGGAGACCCAGTACTTC. Protein: CASSVSGGETQYF. The full variable domain, rest sourced from reference TRBV9 and TRBJ2-5, is DSGVTQTPKHLITATGQRVTLRCSPRSGDLSVYWYQQSLDQGLQFLIQYYNGEERAKGNILERFSAQQFPDLHSELNLSSLELGDSALYFCASSVSGGETQYFGPGTRLLVL.

The genes are TRBV28 and TRBJ1-5; D gene ambiguous. Germline CDR1 reads MDHEN; CDR2 reads SYDVKM. Trimming cost V 3 bases and J 1 base, with 4 bases left between them. The CDR3 extends over 13 amino acids. CDR3 in DNA: TGTGCCAGCAGTTTTATGAGCAATCAGCCCCAGCATTTT. Translation: CASSFMSNQPQHF.

This clone has a handful of counts. The junction and the germline gene differ at one end; a read error may be behind it. This chain joins TRBV6-4 and TRBJ2-5, with 12 bases matching TRBD2. The CDR3 runs to 16 residues. Germline V lookup: CDR1 MRHNA, CDR2 SNTAGT. For the CDR3, the DNA is TGTGCCAGCAGTCACTCTAGCGGGGGGGCCGAAGAGACCCAGTACTTC. Translation: CASSHSSGGAEETQYF.

The gene calls are TRBV19 and TRBJ2-3; 10 bases fit TRBD2. This CDR3 is built from 16 residues. In germline, CDR1 is LNHDA, CDR2 SQIVND (reference sequence). V lost 6 bases and J lost 1; bases outside the gene matches: 7. The CDR3 loop reads CASSYSGGPGTDTQYF. CDR3 nucleotides: TGTGCCAGTAGCTATAGCGGGGGGCCTGGCACAGATACGCAGTATTTT. Variable domain in full (rest from reference TRBV19 and TRBJ2-3): DGGITQSPKYLFRKEGQNVTLSCEQNLNHDAMYWYRQDPGQGLRLIYYSQIVNDFQKGDIAEGYSVSREKKESFPLTVTSAQKNPTAFYLCASSYSGGPGTDTQYFGPGTRLTVL.

This rearrangement joins TRBV6-5 to TRBJ1-4; TRBD1 matches at 8 bases. With V trimmed by 0 bases and J by 6 bases, 6 bases remained unmatched. Per the germline V gene, CDR1 is MNHEY and CDR2 is SVGAGI. The CDR3 loop spans 16 amino acids. Here the CDR3 reads CASSYSGQGAYEKLFF. The CDR3 nucleotides read TGTGCCAGCAGTTACTCAGGGCAGGGGGCGTATGAAAAACTGTTTTTT.